This T cell receptor (beta chain) came from a study of blood T cells in healthy people across ages. Approximately 10 milliliters was the volume of peripheral blood drawn from each donor. The use of a sample-barcoded 5' primer and a J-beta primer mix characterized a second PCR of 7 to 11 cycles. A single record per CDR3 protein comes from TCRdb applying MiXCR to the 5' RACE reads. The table lists hundreds of thousands of distinct CDR3 sequences, under 55% of them singletons. This clonotype was seen a handful of times. Its antigen is unknown. V lost 1 base and J lost 1, with 13 bases in between. This CDR3 is built from 16 residues. Germline-derived CDR1 and CDR2 are SGHTA and FQGNSA. Study results and limitations: With donor CMV status unknown, expanded clonotype changes were possibly confounded.

The sequencing sample was made of blood. The J gene is TRBJ2-5, the V gene TRBV7-2, with TRBD2 as a possible D gene (6 bases). The sequence came from a man in his sixties in good health. DNA for the CDR3: TGTGCCAGCAGCTTAGGCCACGGGGGATCCCAAGAGACCCAGTACTTC. Amino acid sequence: CASSLGHGGSQETQYF.